The 14 T cell receptor beta chains in this list originate from one sample, sequenced in a study of blood T cell repertoires in COVID-19. Profiling relied on immunoSEQ multiplex PCR, and the TCRdb table lists in-frame clones only, not all of them. The repertoire has some 200,000 clones, more than 75% of them found once; the top ten carry less than 3.5%. Sequencing input: peripheral blood. The receptors were gathered from a man between 65 and 79 years old with acute or convalescent COVID-19.

J is TRBJ2-7 and V is TRBV11-2, with 8 bases matching TRBD2. Germline CDR1 is SGHAT and CDR2 is FQNNGV. The V and J ends lost 2 bases and 7 bases, in that order; junction bases with no gene match: 16. The CDR3 length is 17 residues. The CDR3 bases are TGTGCCAGCAGCTTAAGGGCCCTTCGGGGTCCGGGGGGGGAGCAGTACTTC. Encoded protein: CASSLRALRGPGGEQYF.

Worth noting for this clone: Other DNA variants within this sample encode the same CDR3. The rearrangement uses TRBV14 and TRBJ2-1; TRBD2 matches 9 bases. J gave up 5 bases and V 4 bases, and 3 bases lay outside the gene matches. The CDR3 spans 14 residues. Germline assignment: CDR1 SGHDN and CDR2 FVKESK. The CDR3 coding sequence is TGTGCCAGCAGCCCGACTAGCGGAGACAATGAGCAGTTCTTC. This encodes CASSPTSGDNEQFF.

This chain uses TRBV24-1 with TRBJ2-1; 10 nucleotides line up with TRBD1. This CDR3 has 17 residues. V was pared by 5 bases and J by 4 bases, with 10 bases of the junction left unmatched. Germline V gene lookup returns CDR1 KGHDR and CDR2 SFDVKD. The CDR3 spells CATSAGEGTGVYNEQFF. CDR3 nucleotide sequence: TGTGCCACCAGTGCGGGGGAAGGGACAGGGGTTTACAATGAGCAGTTCTTC.

The rearrangement links TRBV4-3 to TRBJ1-5; D call uncertain. From germline, CDR1 is LGHNA and CDR2 YSLEER. The ends were cut back, 0 bases at V and 0 bases at J, with 9 bases in the middle. CDR3 length: 16 residues. The CDR3 loop reads CASSQDLQYSNQPQHF. The CDR3, as DNA: TGCGCCAGCAGCCAAGATTTGCAGTATAGCAATCAGCCCCAGCATTTT.

The V and J genes are TRBV19 and TRBJ1-6; the D gene is possibly TRBD1 (5 bases). The germline V gene has CDR1 LNHDA and CDR2 SQIVND (reference sequence). This CDR3 has 15 amino acids. V gave up 4 bases and J gave up 10 bases, with 17 bases separating them. The DNA of the CDR3 is TGTGCCAGTAGTAGGGCGGCGAAGCAGGGCTCACCCCTCCACTTT. Encoded protein: CASSRAAKQGSPLHF. Full variable domain (missing parts from reference TRBV19 and TRBJ1-6): DGGITQSPKYLFRKEGQNVTLSCEQNLNHDAMYWYRQDPGQGLRLIYYSQIVNDFQKGDIAEGYSVSREKKESFPLTVTSAQKNPTAFYLCASSRAAKQGSPLHFGNGTRLTVT.

The V call is TRBV28, the J call TRBJ1-1; D is ambiguous. The CDR3 has 15 amino acids. V shed 4 bases and J shed 0 bases, with 12 bases lying between them. Germline V lookup: CDR1 MDHEN, CDR2 SYDVKM. The CDR3 sequence is CASSSTYRMNTEAFF. The CDR3 nucleotides are TGTGCCAGCAGTTCGACCTACAGAATGAACACTGAAGCTTTCTTT.

The rearrangement joins TRBV12-3 or TRBV12-4 to TRBJ1-1; D gene unclear. V was clipped by 7 bases and J by 4 bases, with 13 bases between them. The CDR3 spans 13 residues. Written as DNA, the CDR3 is TGTGCCAGCATTGTGGGTCCGGGCACTGAAGCTTTCTTT. Its protein product is CASIVGPGTEAFF.

The rearrangement joins TRBV25-1 to TRBJ1-1, with 7 bases that match TRBD1. CDR1 and CDR2 from the germline V gene are MGHDK and SYGVNS. The CDR3 sequence is 16 residues long. Trimming at V came to 8 bases and at J to 1 base, leaving 13 bases not matched to a gene. CDR3 bases: TGTGCCAGCGGACCCGAGACAGGGTCGAGGAACACTGAAGCTTTCTTT. This gives the protein CASGPETGSRNTEAFF.

This clone was observed a few times. The V call is TRBV7-9, the J call TRBJ1-3; no definite D call. With 3 bases removed from V and 2 bases from J, the gap between germline ends came to 11 bases. The germline V gene encodes CDR1 SEHNR and CDR2 FQNEAQ (reference sequence). This CDR3 spans 15 amino acids. The CDR3 DNA follows: TGTGCCAGCAGCTTTACACCCTCCCCTGGAAACACCATATATTTT. It is translated as CASSFTPSPGNTIYF.

This chain links TRBV19 with TRBJ2-3; no definite D call. Trimming shortened V by 11 bases and J by 2 bases, and 11 bases separated the two germline ends. CDR3 length equals 12 residues. Germline V gives CDR1 LNHDA, CDR2 SQIVND (reference sequence). The CDR3 nucleotides are TGTGCCGACCGGAGCTTCACAGATACGCAGTATTTT. Amino acids: CADRSFTDTQYF.

The chain uses TRBV6-5 and TRBJ1-3, with 7 bases lining up with TRBD1. The ends lost 6 bases at V and 6 bases at J; junction bases unmatched: 5. The CDR3 has 13 amino acids. Per the germline V gene, CDR1 is MNHEY and CDR2 is SVGAGI. CDR3 DNA sequence: TGTGCCAGCAGGAAACAGGGGACAAACACCATATATTTT. As protein: CASRKQGTNTIYF.

CDR3 in DNA: TGTGCCAGTAGTATGGCTCCGGGACAGGGGGATCAGCCCCAGCATTTT. Protein product: CASSMAPGQGDQPQHF. This chain connects TRBV19 to TRBJ1-5; 11 nucleotides line up with TRBD1. Germline trimming cut 3 bases from V and 5 bases from J; bases unmatched to any gene: 6. This CDR3 contains 16 residues. Germline V gene lookup returns CDR1 LNHDA and CDR2 SQIVND (reference sequence).

This clone was detected once. The V and J genes are TRBV9 and TRBJ2-2; 8 bases agree with TRBD1. The germline V gene has CDR1 SGDLS and CDR2 YYNGEE. After removal of 0 bases from V and 1 base from J, the junction contained 2 bases not matched to a gene. CDR3 length: 16 residues. The CDR3 sequence is CASSVEDRENTGELFF. The CDR3 bases are TGTGCCAGCAGCGTAGAGGACAGGGAGAACACCGGGGAGCTGTTTTTT.

The chain carries TRBV7-3 and TRBJ2-2; perhaps TRBD1 as D (5 bases). Trimming left V 5 bases short and J 0 bases short, with 13 bases between. The V gene's germline CDR1 is SGHTA and CDR2 FQGTGA. CDR3 length equals 16 residues. The CDR3 DNA is TGTGCCAGCAGCCAACCGGACACCTCGAACACCGGGGAGCTGTTTTTT. Translated: CASSQPDTSNTGELFF. Full variable domain (outside the CDR3, taken from reference TRBV7-3 and TRBJ2-2): GAGVSQTPSNKVTEKGKYVELRCDPISGHTALYWYRQSLGQGPEFLIYFQGTGAADDSGLPNDRFFAVRPEGSVSTLKIQRTERGDSAVYLCASSQPDTSNTGELFFGEGSRLTVL.